This T cell receptor beta chain was identified during a study of cytomegalovirus exposure and HLA in healthy donors. Study-wide results and caveats: Differences between HLA loci emerged in a later analysis of TCR association rates, with DRB1 most and HLA-C fewest.

The study ran its PCR with 60 Vbeta and 13 Jbeta primers. Clones were sequenced by immunoSEQ multiplex PCR, and TCRdb holds only the in-frame ones, with some missing. The sample shows approximately 140,000 clones, 60% to 85% of them seen only once. Concerning this clone itself: Its specificity is not known.

Germline loops: CDR1 SGHRS, CDR2 YFSETQ. V was trimmed by 0 bases and J by 3 bases, leaving 8 bases between them. This CDR3 comprises 14 residues. Although they were nominally healthy when sampled, donors likely had unrecorded immune exposures. V and J are TRBV5-1 and TRBJ2-3; possibly TRBD1 for D (6 bases). Sequenced: PBMCs. The sequence was obtained from a man between 50 and 59 years old in good health and CMV-seropositive. The CDR3 reads CASSLETGTDTQYF. CDR3 nucleotides: TGCGCCAGCAGCTTGGAAACAGGGACAGATACGCAGTATTTT.